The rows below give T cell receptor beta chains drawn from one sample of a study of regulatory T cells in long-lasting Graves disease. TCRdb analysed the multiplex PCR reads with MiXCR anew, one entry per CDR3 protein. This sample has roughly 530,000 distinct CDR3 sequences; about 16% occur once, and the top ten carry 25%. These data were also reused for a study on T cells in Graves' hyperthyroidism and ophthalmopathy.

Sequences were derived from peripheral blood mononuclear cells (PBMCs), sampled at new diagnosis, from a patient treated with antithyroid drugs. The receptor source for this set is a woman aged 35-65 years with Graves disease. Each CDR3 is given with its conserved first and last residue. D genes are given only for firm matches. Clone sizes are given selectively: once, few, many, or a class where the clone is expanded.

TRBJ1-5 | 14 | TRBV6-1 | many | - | TGTGCCAGCAGCCACGGACAGAACAATCAGCCCCAGCATTTT | CASSHGQNNQPQHF
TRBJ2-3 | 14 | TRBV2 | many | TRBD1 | TGTGCCAGCAGTCGACAGGGTCCGACAGATACGCAGTATTTT | CASSRQGPTDTQYF
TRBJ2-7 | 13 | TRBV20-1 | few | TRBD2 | TGCAGTGGCGGAGGGGCGGGGGGCTACGAGCAGTACTTC | CSGGGAGGYEQYF
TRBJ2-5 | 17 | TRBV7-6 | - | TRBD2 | TGTGCCAGCAGCCCCCGAGGGACTAGCGGGGTGCAAGAGACCCAGTACTTC | CASSPRGTSGVQETQYF
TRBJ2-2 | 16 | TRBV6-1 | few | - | TGTGCCAGCAGAGCTCCCGGGACCTATAGCGCCGGGGAGCTGTTTTTT | CASRAPGTYSAGELFF
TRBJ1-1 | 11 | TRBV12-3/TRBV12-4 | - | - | TGTGCCAGCAGTTTAAGCACAAAAGCTCTTTTT | CASSLSTKALF
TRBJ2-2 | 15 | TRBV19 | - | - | TGTGCCAGTACCCCACTAGTGGCGAACACCGGGGAGCTGTTTTTT | CASTPLVANTGELFF
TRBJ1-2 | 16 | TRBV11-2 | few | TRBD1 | TGTGCCAGCAGCTCCCGGGACAGGGAGAGGAACTATGGCTACACCTTC | CASSSRDRERNYGYTF
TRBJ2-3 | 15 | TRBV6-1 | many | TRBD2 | TGTGCCAGCAGTGAGCAGCGGGGGAGCACAGATACGCAGTATTTT | CASSEQRGSTDTQYF
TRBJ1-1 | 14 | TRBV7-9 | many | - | TGTGCCAGCAGCTGGGACGGGCTGAACACTGAAGCTTTCTTT | CASSWDGLNTEAFF
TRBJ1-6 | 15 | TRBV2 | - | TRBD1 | TGTGCCAGCACTGAAGGAGTGACAGGGATCTCACCCCTCCACTTT | CASTEGVTGISPLHF
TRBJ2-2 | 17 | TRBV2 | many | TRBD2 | TGTGCCAGCCACTTTAGCGGGGGGGCCGTAGACACCGGGGAGCTGTTTTTT | CASHFSGGAVDTGELFF
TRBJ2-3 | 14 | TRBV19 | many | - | TGTGCCAGTAGTATATCGCGGGGAACAGATACGCAGTATTTT | CASSISRGTDTQYF
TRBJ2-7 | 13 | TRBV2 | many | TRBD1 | TGTGCCAGCAACACAGGGGGTCCCTACGAGCAGTACTTC | CASNTGGPYEQYF
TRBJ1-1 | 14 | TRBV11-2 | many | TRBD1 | TGTGCCAGCAGTCAACAGGGGGCGAACACTGAAGCTTTCTTT | CASSQQGANTEAFF
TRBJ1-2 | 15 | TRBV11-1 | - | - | TGTGCCAGCAGCCTCACGGAGGGTTCCAACTATGGCTACACCTTC | CASSLTEGSNYGYTF
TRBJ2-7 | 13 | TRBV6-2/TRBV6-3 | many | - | TGTGCCAGCAGTTACGTGGAGCGGGTGGAGCAGTACTTC | CASSYVERVEQYF